These T cell receptor beta chains were read from a single sample in a study of T-cell reconstitution after alpha-beta-depleted transplantation in children. TCRdb redid the calling of the PCR reads with MiXCR, one entry per CDR3 protein. This sample has around 370,000 distinct CDR3 sequences, with about a tenth found just once. The sequencing used PBMCs from the stem cell graft donor, collected from the stem cell graft. The source of these receptors is a human donor who donated a stem cell graft to a child with acute lymphoblastic leukemia. Each CDR3 is given with its conserved first and last residue. The size entry is marked missing in some rows and otherwise reads once, few, many or a size class.

V: TRBV28; size: -; J: TRBJ2-1; CDR3: CASSSRGLARSNEQFF
V: TRBV28; size: few; J: TRBJ2-7; CDR3: CATALAYEQYF
V: TRBV6-1; size: -; J: TRBJ2-5; CDR3: CASNPGPQETQYF
V: TRBV12-3/TRBV12-4; size: -; J: TRBJ2-1; CDR3: CASSLDAGVYNEQFF
V: TRBV3-1; size: few; J: TRBJ2-1; CDR3: CASSLHGDSSYNEQFF
V: TRBV7-2; size: -; J: TRBJ2-5; CDR3: CASSPRQVSIETQYF
V: TRBV12-3/TRBV12-4; size: many; J: TRBJ2-1; CDR3: CASSAFQGLLRNEQFF
V: TRBV7-9; size: few; J: TRBJ1-1; CDR3: CAALAGMNTEAFF
V: TRBV7-9; size: -; J: TRBJ1-2; CDR3: CATTQSDWTGGFYGYTF
V: TRBV6-5; size: many; J: TRBJ2-7; CDR3: CASSWQMDSSEQYF
V: TRBV29-1; size: few; J: TRBJ2-1; CDR3: CSVGWASGSRNEQFF
V: TRBV4-1; size: -; J: TRBJ2-2; CDR3: CASSLRPLAGGTGELFF
V: TRBV18; size: -; J: TRBJ2-6; CDR3: CASPITAGANVLTF
V: TRBV5-1; size: many; J: TRBJ2-1; CDR3: CASSLEPGKVNEQFF
V: TRBV4-1; size: few; J: TRBJ1-5; CDR3: CASSHLYSNQPQHF
V: TRBV11-2; size: few; J: TRBJ2-3; CDR3: CASSLDFPLAGGTDTQYF
V: TRBV29-1; size: many; J: TRBJ2-2; CDR3: CSVEWQRNTGELFF
V: TRBV4-1; size: few; J: TRBJ2-1; CDR3: CASSHISSGGYNEQFF
V: TRBV10-3; size: few; J: TRBJ2-3; CDR3: CAISAPETGYADTQYF
V: TRBV12-3/TRBV12-4; size: few; J: TRBJ1-2; CDR3: CASSGPRQGYGYTF
V: TRBV28; size: -; J: TRBJ2-5; CDR3: CASSLYPSAYGLETQYF
V: TRBV4-1; size: -; J: TRBJ2-7; CDR3: CASSQGGDRANLYEQYF
V: TRBV3-1; size: -; J: TRBJ2-5; CDR3: CASSPFGGPETQYF
V: TRBV12-3/TRBV12-4; size: -; J: TRBJ2-7; CDR3: CASSFPAGAQYF
V: TRBV7-7; size: few; J: TRBJ2-5; CDR3: CASSPGLGATGTVQETQYF
V: TRBV7-2; size: few; J: TRBJ2-2; CDR3: CASSSLGGGRTGELFF
V: TRBV4-1; size: few; J: TRBJ2-1; CDR3: CASSQQILAGGQFF
V: TRBV27; size: many; J: TRBJ2-5; CDR3: CASSLVGAPETQYF
V: TRBV10-3; size: few; J: TRBJ2-1; CDR3: CAISVGGNEQFF
V: TRBV5-4; size: few; J: TRBJ2-3; CDR3: CASSAPRGERADTQYF
V: TRBV4-1; size: few; J: TRBJ2-7; CDR3: CASSQPTSGSAYEQYF
V: TRBV7-6; size: -; J: TRBJ2-7; CDR3: CASSLVESGTGSYEQYF
V: TRBV28; size: -; J: TRBJ2-7; CDR3: CASSEWRSGPASEQYF
V: TRBV4-1; size: few; J: TRBJ2-1; CDR3: CASSGGQAPYNEQFF
V: TRBV5-1; size: many; J: TRBJ1-1; CDR3: CASSAGQGITEAFF
V: TRBV10-3; size: many; J: TRBJ1-1; CDR3: CATEGQGLNTEAFF
V: TRBV12-3/TRBV12-4; size: many; J: TRBJ2-1; CDR3: CASSWVFQRSSYNEQFF
V: TRBV4-2; size: few; J: TRBJ1-2; CDR3: CASSQNGGYTF
V: TRBV3-1; size: -; J: TRBJ2-7; CDR3: CASSLRLAGVGEQYF
V: TRBV7-3; size: few; J: TRBJ2-3; CDR3: CASSLRAGGMTDTQYF
V: TRBV4-1; size: many; J: TRBJ1-1; CDR3: CASSRVPRNTEAFF
V: TRBV27; size: -; J: TRBJ1-2; CDR3: CASGWGGQEKFYGYTF
V: TRBV6-2/TRBV6-3; size: -; J: TRBJ1-2; CDR3: CASSYSTDRGDYGYTF